Below are 15 T cell receptor beta chains sequenced from a single sample in a study of brain T cells in children with intractable seizures. Time point meaning: blood from clinic visit 5 months post-surgery; TSC patient then seizure free. Method: immunoSEQ multiplex PCR; TCRdb's copy keeps in-frame clones and lacks some. The sample contains under 400,000 clones, over 85% of which appear only once. The input for sequencing was peripheral blood, taken more than 4 months after surgery. The receptors derive from a boy under two years old with tuberous sclerosis and intractable seizures.

The V gene is TRBV7-9, the J gene TRBJ2-5; weak D call: TRBD1 (5 bases). V gave up 0 bases and J gave up 4 bases, with 9 bases separating them. CDR1 SEHNR and CDR2 FQNEAQ come from the germline V gene (reference sequence). CDR3 length: 14 residues. The CDR3 coding sequence is TGTGCCAGCAGCTTAGCGCTCCAGGGAGAGACCCAGTACTTC. It encodes CASSLALQGETQYF.

The rearrangement links TRBV5-8 to TRBJ2-5, with D perhaps TRBD2 (6 bases). From germline, CDR1 is SGHTS and CDR2 YDEGEE. This CDR3 has 14 residues. The germline V and J ends were trimmed by 4 bases and 2 bases, with 12 bases remaining between them. Here the CDR3 DNA reads TGTGCCAGCAGCCTCCCGGGGGTACAAGAGACCCAGTACTTC. Encoded protein: CASSLPGVQETQYF.

The chain links TRBV28 to TRBJ1-2; 7 nucleotides match TRBD1. V shed 4 bases and J 0 bases; nucleotides not matched to a gene: 2. CDR3 size: 14 residues. Germline values: CDR1 MDHEN, CDR2 SYDVKM. CDR3 in amino acids: CASSYRGTNYGYTF. The CDR3 DNA reads TGTGCCAGCAGTTACAGGGGAACTAACTATGGCTACACCTTC.

V and J are TRBV7-9 and TRBJ2-1, with 13 bases that match TRBD2. This CDR3 region has 16 residues. Germline assignment: CDR1 SEHNR and CDR2 FQNEAQ (reference sequence). The J segment lost 8 bases and the V segment lost 4 bases, leaving 8 bases of the junction unmatched. This CDR3 reads CASSWTSGSLWDEQFF. In DNA, the CDR3 is TGTGCCAGCAGCTGGACTAGCGGGAGCCTATGGGATGAGCAGTTCTTC.

The rearrangement joins TRBV11-2 to TRBJ1-2; D remains unclear. The V and J ends lost 0 bases and 7 bases respectively, with 9 bases between them. The CDR3 is made up of 13 amino acids. Looked up from germline, CDR1 is SGHAT and CDR2 is FQNNGV. CDR3 in amino acids: CASSLDRDFGYTF. DNA for the CDR3: TGTGCCAGCAGCTTAGATCGGGATTTTGGCTACACCTTC.

The chain recombines TRBV6-5 with TRBJ1-1, with D perhaps TRBD1 (5 bases). The CDR3 is 12 amino acids. V lost 8 bases to trimming and J lost 5 bases, with 12 bases between them. In germline, CDR1 is MNHEY, CDR2 SVGAGI. The CDR3 DNA is TGTGCCAGCTTCAACGGGGGGACTGAAGCTTTCTTT. It specifies CASFNGGTEAFF.

Details on this clone: This specimen includes other DNA sequences encoding the same CDR3. The chain recombines TRBV2 with TRBJ2-7; D uncertain. Germline CDR1 reads SNHLY; CDR2 reads FYNNEI. The CDR3 runs to 11 residues. The ends were cut back, 2 bases at V and 4 bases at J, with 3 bases in the middle. CDR3 DNA sequence: TGTGCCAGCAGTGAATTTTACGAGCAGTACTTC. Its translation: CASSEFYEQYF.

The chain links TRBV30 to TRBJ1-1; 8 bases map to TRBD1. After removal of 2 bases from V and 3 bases from J, the junction contained 8 bases not matched to a gene. CDR1 and CDR2 from the germline V gene are GTSNPN and SVGIG (reference sequence). The CDR3 is made up of 15 amino acids. The CDR3 here is CAWSLPDRGHTEAFF. Written as DNA, the CDR3 is TGTGCCTGGAGTCTTCCTGACAGGGGCCACACTGAAGCTTTCTTT.

The chain uses TRBV19 and TRBJ2-2, with D perhaps matching TRBD2 (5 bases). The CDR3 runs 13 residues. The V end lost 3 bases, the J end lost 13 bases, and 15 bases lay between the germline ends. Per the germline V gene, CDR1 is LNHDA and CDR2 is SQIVND (reference sequence). The CDR3 reads CASSMVASEGLFF. The CDR3 coding sequence is TGTGCCAGTAGTATGGTGGCTTCCGAGGGGCTGTTTTTT. Drawing the rest from reference TRBV19 and TRBJ2-2, the complete variable domain is DGGITQSPKYLFRKEGQNVTLSCEQNLNHDAMYWYRQDPGQGLRLIYYSQIVNDFQKGDIAEGYSVSREKKESFPLTVTSAQKNPTAFYLCASSMVASEGLFFGEGSRLTVL.

CDR3: CSVDELAGVTDTQYF. DNA for the CDR3: TGCAGCGTTGACGAACTAGCGGGAGTTACAGATACGCAGTATTTT. V and J are TRBV29-1 and TRBJ2-3; TRBD2 matches at 11 bases. Trimming took 3 bases from V and 3 from J; bases not matched to a gene: 5. The CDR3 has 15 residues. Germline V CDR1 and CDR2: SQVTM, ANQGSEA.

CDR3 in amino acids: CASSPPREGPTDTQYF. The DNA for the CDR3 is TGTGCCAGCTCTCCTCCGCGGGAGGGCCCAACAGATACGCAGTATTTT. The V and J genes are TRBV27 and TRBJ2-3; TRBD2 agrees at 9 bases. In germline, CDR1 is MNHEY, CDR2 SMNVEV (reference sequence). CDR3 length equals 16 residues. J lost 3 bases, V lost 8 bases, and 12 bases had no gene match.

The chain couples TRBV7-2 to TRBJ2-7, with D possibly matching TRBD1 (6 bases). Germline CDR1 SGHTA, CDR2 FQGNSA. Deletions cut 3 bases from V and 5 bases from J, with 23 bases between. The CDR3 is 17 residues long. The CDR3 sequence is CASSFAGMMGHFHEQYF. CDR3 DNA: TGTGCCAGCAGCTTTGCTGGGATGATGGGACATTTCCACGAGCAGTACTTC.

V is TRBV10-3 and J is TRBJ2-7; TRBD2 agrees at 7 bases. CDR3 length: 14 residues. The germline gives CDR1 ENHRY, CDR2 SYGVKD. V trimming: 0 bases; J trimming: 3 bases; junction bases outside the gene matches: 2. CDR3 sequence reads: CAISESAGDYEQYF. Here the CDR3 DNA reads TGTGCCATCAGTGAGTCGGCGGGAGACTACGAGCAGTACTTC.

The sample holds a few counts of this clone. The rearrangement uses TRBV10-1 and TRBJ2-1, with D perhaps matching TRBD2 (6 bases). Per the germline V gene, CDR1 is WNHNN and CDR2 is SYGVQD (reference sequence). The V and J ends lost 2 bases and 10 bases respectively, with 15 bases between them. The CDR3 has 14 amino acids. The CDR3 DNA is TGCGCCAGCAGTGAGACGGGAGCTAGCTGCGAGCAGTTCTTC. Translating gives CASSETGASCEQFF.

The chain links TRBV7-3 to TRBJ2-2; D perhaps matches TRBD2 (5 bases). Looked up from germline, CDR1 is SGHTA and CDR2 is FQGTGA. Between the trimmed V and J ends, which lost 1 base and 6 bases, there was a span of 15 bases. The length of the CDR3 is 16 residues. CDR3 region: CASSLNSGERAGELFF. CDR3 sequence (DNA): TGTGCCAGCAGCTTAAATTCCGGGGAAAGAGCCGGGGAGCTGTTTTTT.